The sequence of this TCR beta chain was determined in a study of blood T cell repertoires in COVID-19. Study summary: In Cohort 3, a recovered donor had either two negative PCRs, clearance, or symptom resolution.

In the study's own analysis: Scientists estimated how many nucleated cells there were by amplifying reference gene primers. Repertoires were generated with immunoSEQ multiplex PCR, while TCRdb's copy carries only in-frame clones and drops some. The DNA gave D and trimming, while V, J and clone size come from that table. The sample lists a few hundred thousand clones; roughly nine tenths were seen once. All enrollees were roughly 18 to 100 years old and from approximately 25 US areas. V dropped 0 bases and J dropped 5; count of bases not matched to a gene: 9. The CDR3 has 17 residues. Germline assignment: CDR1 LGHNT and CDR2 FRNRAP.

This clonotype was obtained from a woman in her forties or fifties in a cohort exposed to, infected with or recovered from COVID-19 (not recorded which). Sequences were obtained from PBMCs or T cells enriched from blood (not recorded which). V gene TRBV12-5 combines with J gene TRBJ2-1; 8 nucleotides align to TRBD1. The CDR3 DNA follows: TGTGCTAGTGGTTTGGTCATCATGGACAGGGCTGACAATGAGCAGTTCTTC. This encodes CASGLVIMDRADNEQFF.